This entry lists 23 T cell receptor beta chains sequenced from one sample in a study of breast tumors, draining lymph nodes, adjacent tissues. TCRdb reanalysed the multiplex PCR reads using MiXCR and keeps one entry per CDR3 protein. The table shows about 200,000 distinct CDR3 sequences, with less than 45% occurring only once. The lymph nodes were axillary draining lymph nodes from breast cancer patients. The specimen sequenced was axillary lymph node tissue. These receptors all stem from a female donor with breast cancer. Some clones in this sample may be carry-over from other donors' samples.

Notes on this clonotype: The DNA is left out, because the CDR3 cannot be placed on it with certainty; the CDR3 is given as TCRdb lists it. The J gene is TRBJ1-5, the V gene TRBV7-2; the table's TRBD1 call for D was not verified on the DNA. The CDR3 is 21 amino acids long, termini counted. Looked up from germline, CDR1 is SGHTA and CDR2 is FQGNSA. CDR3 region: CASSSYRDRGHRYAVFWPRHF.

The chain carries TRBV18 and TRBJ2-3; 14 bases agree with TRBD2. V trimming: 5 bases; J trimming: 4 bases; junction bases outside the gene matches: 5. Germline values: CDR1 KGHSH, CDR2 LQKENI. CDR3 length: 16 amino acids. CDR3 loop: CASSSGLAGAADTQYF. Here the CDR3 DNA reads TGTGCCAGCTCATCGGGACTAGCGGGGGCCGCAGATACGCAGTATTTT.

The chain joins TRBV19 to TRBJ1-4; D is unresolved. The V and J ends lost 7 bases and 8 bases respectively, with 14 bases between them. Germline V gene sequence: CDR1 LNHDA, CDR2 SQIVND (reference sequence). This CDR3 is built from 13 residues. CDR3 nucleotides: TGTGCCAGTATGTCGGATAGAGAAGAAAAACTGTTTTTT. Its translation is CASMSDREEKLFF. The entire variable domain, with the rest obtained from reference TRBV19 and TRBJ1-4, is as follows: DGGITQSPKYLFRKEGQNVTLSCEQNLNHDAMYWYRQDPGQGLRLIYYSQIVNDFQKGDIAEGYSVSREKKESFPLTVTSAQKNPTAFYLCASMSDREEKLFFGSGTQLSVL.

At least ten counts were recorded for this clonotype. This chain connects TRBV5-1 to TRBJ1-3; TRBD1 agrees at 7 bases. Germline CDR1 is SGHRS and CDR2 is YFSETQ. Trimming removed 0 bases from V and 4 bases from J; junction bases left unmatched: 4. There are 15 residues in the CDR3. CDR3 residues: CASSLEGAVGNTIYF. Here the CDR3 DNA reads TGCGCCAGCAGCTTGGAGGGGGCAGTCGGAAACACCATATATTTT.

A note on this clonotype: It may be a read error: a sequence one base away is much more abundant. The V call is TRBV20-1, the J call TRBJ2-1; D remains unclear. This CDR3 spans 12 amino acids. Germline lookup yields CDR1 DFQATT and CDR2 SNEGSKA (reference sequence). CDR3 protein: CSARVANNEPFF. In DNA, the CDR3 is TGCAGTGCTAGAGTAGCAAACAATGAGCCGTTCTTC.

This clonotype was detected many times. A junction end diverges from the germline sequence, so it may reflect a read error. CDR3 coding DNA: TGTGCCAGCAGTCACTCGACGGGGGGGAACTATGGCTACACCTTC. Amino acids: CASSHSTGGNYGYTF. The chain is built from TRBV6-6 and TRBJ1-2; D is perhaps TRBD1 (5 bases). This CDR3 comprises 15 residues. The V gene's germline CDR1 is MNHNY and CDR2 SVGAGI (reference sequence).

This CDR3 reads CASSAAGYGETQHF. CDR3 in DNA: TGTGCCAGCAGTGCCGCAGGGTATGGAGAGACCCAGCATTTT. V usage is TRBV6-1 and J usage is TRBJ1-5; D perhaps matches TRBD1 (5 bases). CDR3 length equals 14 residues. The V gene's germline CDR1 is MNHNS and CDR2 SASEGT. V was pared by 4 bases and J by 11 bases, with 18 bases between.

About this clonotype itself: A much more abundant neighbour one base away suggests this may be a read error. In DNA form, the CDR3 reads TGCAGTGCTAGAGATGTGGGGGGCGCGGCCACCATATATTTT. It yields the protein CSARDVGGAATIYF. V usage is TRBV20-1 and J usage is TRBJ1-3; a possible D gene is TRBD1 (6 bases). V was trimmed by 0 bases and J by 9 bases, leaving 15 bases between them. This CDR3 has 14 residues. CDR1 and CDR2 (germline): DFQATT, SNEGSKA (reference sequence).

A remark on this clonotype: Possible read error: a much larger clone is one base away. The chain couples TRBV6-5 to TRBJ2-3; D is perhaps TRBD1 or TRBD2 (6 bases each). The length of the CDR3 is 15 residues. Trimming shortened V by 5 bases and J by 3 bases, and 15 bases separated the two germline ends. Germline CDR1 and CDR2: MNHEY and SVGAGI. The CDR3 DNA is TGTGCCAGCAGTCACGGGGGCTCCTTGACAGATACGCAGTATTTT. Translation gives CASSHGGSLTDTQYF.

To note about this clonotype: Germline is not matched at one junction end, which may reflect a read error. This chain joins TRBV11-2 and TRBJ2-3; TRBD2 aligns across 9 bases. Per the germline V gene, CDR1 is SGHAT and CDR2 is FQNNGV. The CDR3 is 15 residues long. The DNA of the CDR3 is TGTGCCAGCAGTTTAGGCGGGAGGGTGGCAGATACGCAGTATTTT. This gives the protein CASSLGGRVADTQYF.

The chain links TRBV4-1 to TRBJ1-2; 8 bases line up with TRBD1. Germline values: CDR1 MGHRA, CDR2 YSYEKL. This CDR3 has 15 amino acids. The ends lost 2 bases at V and 3 bases at J; junction bases unmatched: 5. The CDR3 nucleotides are TGCGCCAGCAGCCAAAATCCGACAGGGGACTATGGCTACACCTTC. This gives the protein CASSQNPTGDYGYTF.

The V call is TRBV2, the J call TRBJ2-7, with 9 nucleotides matching TRBD1. J lost 5 bases, V lost 8 bases, and 7 bases had no gene match. The CDR3 is 13 residues long. CDR1 is SNHLY, CDR2 FYNNEI, per germline. The chain's CDR3 is CASVVTGGHEQYF. In DNA form, the CDR3 reads TGTGCCAGCGTTGTTACAGGGGGCCACGAGCAGTACTTC.

This clonotype was seen at least ten times. V and J are TRBV6-4 and TRBJ2-1; D is undetermined. The CDR3 is 15 amino acids. V gave up 0 bases and J gave up 0 bases, with 6 bases separating them. Germline-derived CDR1 and CDR2 are MRHNA and SNTAGT. The CDR3 protein is CASSDSASSYNEQFF. DNA of the CDR3: TGTGCCAGCAGTGACTCTGCAAGCTCCTACAATGAGCAGTTCTTC.

A remark on this clonotype: The junction differs from germline at one of its ends, possibly a read error. The genes are TRBV7-9 and TRBJ2-7; D not resolved. The germline gives CDR1 SEHNR, CDR2 FQNEAQ (reference sequence). This CDR3 has 15 residues. CDR3 sequence: CASSRRGDYSYEHYF. CDR3 bases: TGTGCCAGCAGCCGTAGAGGTGATTACAGCTACGAGCACTACTTC.

This clonotype was seen repeatedly, ten times or more. V is TRBV4-1 and J is TRBJ2-2, with 11 positions matching TRBD2. The trim removed 0 bases at V and 1 base at J, leaving 7 bases unmatched. This CDR3 has 19 amino acids. CDR1 and CDR2 from the germline V gene are MGHRA and YSYEKL. CDR3: CASSQEATSGILNTGELFF. CDR3 DNA sequence: TGCGCCAGCAGCCAAGAGGCGACTAGCGGGATCCTGAACACCGGGGAGCTGTTTTTT.

The chain has TRBV29-1 and TRBJ1-1; possible D gene TRBD1, 5 bases. The CDR3 contains 12 residues. The V end lost 7 bases, the J end lost 5 bases, and 14 bases lay between the germline ends. Germline V gives CDR1 SQVTM, CDR2 ANQGSEA. CDR3 amino acids: CSDGRGRTEAFF. For the CDR3, the DNA is TGCAGCGATGGAAGGGGACGAACTGAAGCTTTCTTT.

The CDR3 DNA sequence: TGCAGTGCTAGGGGAGCGGGGGGCTCCGAGACCCAGTACTTC. Residues: CSARGAGGSETQYF. The V call is TRBV20-1, the J call TRBJ2-5, with 9 positions matching TRBD2. The CDR3 totals 14 residues. Per the germline V gene, CDR1 is DFQATT and CDR2 is SNEGSKA (reference sequence). V lost 3 bases and J lost 5; bases outside the gene matches: 7.

Ten or more counts support this clonotype. This chain links TRBV10-3 with TRBJ2-7; TRBD2 might be the D (5 bases). Trimming took off 8 bases at V and 1 base at J, with 9 bases between the two ends. Germline V gene sequence: CDR1 ENHRY, CDR2 SYGVKD. This CDR3 is 12 amino acids long. The CDR3 nucleotides are TGTGCCATCGCCCGGGATTCCTACGAGCAGTACTTC. Translated: CAIARDSYEQYF.

This clonotype was picked up many times. The chain couples TRBV6-5 to TRBJ1-2; possibly TRBD1 for D (5 bases). V was cut by 10 bases and J by 8 bases, with 11 bases left in between. Germline V gene sequence: CDR1 MNHEY, CDR2 SVGAGI. The CDR3 totals 10 residues. The CDR3 is CATLGTGYTF. For the CDR3, the DNA is TGTGCCACCTTGGGGACCGGCTACACCTTC.

This clonotype was counted at least ten times. The rearrangement joins TRBV7-3 to TRBJ2-7; D possibly corresponds to TRBD2 (5 bases). Deletions cut 2 bases from V and 3 bases from J, with 8 bases between. Germline V CDR1 and CDR2: SGHTA, FQGTGA. The CDR3 spans 13 residues. CDR3 nucleotides: TGTGCCAGCAGCTTATATCGGGACTACGAGCAGTACTTC. This gives the protein CASSLYRDYEQYF. Full variable domain (outside the CDR3, taken from reference TRBV7-3 and TRBJ2-7): GAGVSQTPSNKVTEKGKYVELRCDPISGHTALYWYRQSLGQGPEFLIYFQGTGAADDSGLPNDRFFAVRPEGSVSTLKIQRTERGDSAVYLCASSLYRDYEQYFGPGTRLTVT.

The chain couples TRBV5-1 to TRBJ2-3; D remains ambiguous. With 2 bases removed from V and 1 base from J, the gap between germline ends came to 11 bases. The CDR3 covers 15 residues. Per germline, CDR1 SGHRS and CDR2 YFSETQ. The DNA for the CDR3 is TGCGCCAGCAGCTTCAAGGGTATGGGCACAGATACGCAGTATTTT. The encoded protein is CASSFKGMGTDTQYF. The entire variable domain, with the rest obtained from reference TRBV5-1 and TRBJ2-3, is as follows: KAGVTQTPRYLIKTRGQQVTLSCSPISGHRSVSWYQQTPGQGLQFLFEYFSETQRNKGNFPGRFSGRQFSNSRSEMNVSTLELGDSALYLCASSFKGMGTDTQYFGPGTRLTVL.

As to this clonotype: A much larger clone differs from this one at a single base, so this may be a read error. The chain uses TRBV5-1 and TRBJ1-3; maybe TRBD1 (5 bases). The germline gives CDR1 SGHRS, CDR2 YFSETQ. The CDR3 is 14 residues long. CDR3 nucleotide sequence: TGCGACAGCAGCTTGACAGACGCTGGAAACACCATATATTTT. It translates to CDSSLTDAGNTIYF.

The V gene is TRBV7-9, the J gene TRBJ2-5; 8 bases agree with TRBD1. This CDR3 contains 13 residues. J gave up 7 bases and V 1 base, and 2 bases lay outside the gene matches. CDR1 is SEHNR, CDR2 FQNEAQ, per germline (reference sequence). The CDR3 reads CASSLGQGTTQYF. The CDR3 bases are TGTGCCAGCAGCTTAGGACAGGGGACGACCCAGTACTTC.